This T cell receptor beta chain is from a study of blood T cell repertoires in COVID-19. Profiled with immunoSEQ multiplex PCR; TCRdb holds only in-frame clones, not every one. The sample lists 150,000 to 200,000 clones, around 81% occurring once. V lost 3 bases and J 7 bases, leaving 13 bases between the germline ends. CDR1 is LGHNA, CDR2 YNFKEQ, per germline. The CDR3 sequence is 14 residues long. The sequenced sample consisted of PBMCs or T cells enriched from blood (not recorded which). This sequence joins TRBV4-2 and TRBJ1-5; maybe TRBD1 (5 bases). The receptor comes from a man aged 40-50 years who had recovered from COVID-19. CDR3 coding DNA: TGTGCCAGCAGCCAGGTCTCAGGGATACAGCCCCAGCATTTT. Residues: CASSQVSGIQPQHF.